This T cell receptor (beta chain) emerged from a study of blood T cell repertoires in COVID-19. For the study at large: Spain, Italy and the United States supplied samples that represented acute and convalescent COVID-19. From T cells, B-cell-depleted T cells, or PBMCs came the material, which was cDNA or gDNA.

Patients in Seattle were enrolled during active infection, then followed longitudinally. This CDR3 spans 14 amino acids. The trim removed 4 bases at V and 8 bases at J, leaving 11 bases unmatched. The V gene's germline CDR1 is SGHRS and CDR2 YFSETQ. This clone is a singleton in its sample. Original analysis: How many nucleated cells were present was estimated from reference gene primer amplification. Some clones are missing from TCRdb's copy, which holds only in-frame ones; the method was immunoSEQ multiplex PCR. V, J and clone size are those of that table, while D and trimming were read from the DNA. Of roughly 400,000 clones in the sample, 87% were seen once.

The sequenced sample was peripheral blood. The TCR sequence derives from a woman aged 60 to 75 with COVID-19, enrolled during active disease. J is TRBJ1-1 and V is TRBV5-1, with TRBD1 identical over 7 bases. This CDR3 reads CASSKAQQGNEAFF. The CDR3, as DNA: TGCGCCAGCAGCAAGGCTCAACAGGGGAACGAAGCTTTCTTT. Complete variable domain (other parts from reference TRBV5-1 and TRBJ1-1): KAGVTQTPRYLIKTRGQQVTLSCSPISGHRSVSWYQQTPGQGLQFLFEYFSETQRNKGNFPGRFSGRQFSNSRSEMNVSTLELGDSALYLCASSKAQQGNEAFFGQGTRLTVV.